Listed below are T cell receptor beta chains from one sample, sequenced in a study of cytomegalovirus exposure and HLA in healthy donors. Assay: immunoSEQ multiplex PCR; the TCRdb copy retains only in-frame clones and omits some. The sample lists more than 100,000 clones; about 62% were seen once. The sample taken for sequencing was PBMCs. These receptors originate from a woman in her forties in good health and CMV-seropositive. The conserved cysteine and the conserved F or W are not part of the CDR3 here.

v_gene	j_gene	CDR3aa
TRBV10-3	TRBJ2-3	AISDGGTSIGTDTQY
TRBV6-1	TRBJ2-2	ASSEMGGSGELF
TRBV5-4	TRBJ2-4	ASSSPGGSGGAAKNIQY
TRBV7-8	TRBJ2-7	ASSLRVAGNYEQY
TRBV19	TRBJ1-1	ASSPQGGNTEAF
TRBV29-1	TRBJ2-3	SGRMTSGSYGDTQY
TRBV2	TRBJ1-6	ASSAQNNSPLH
TRBV9	TRBJ2-1	ASSASGSHYNEQF
TRBV6-1	TRBJ2-1	ASSEDQREQF
TRBV11-2	TRBJ1-1	ASSLDSGGWNTEAF
TRBV6-6	TRBJ1-1	ASSPAGGTEAF
TRBV10-1	TRBJ2-7	ASSDYPLNYEQY
TRBV19	TRBJ2-7	ASSRGQGYEQY
TRBV5-1	TRBJ1-3	ASRQTTSSGNTIY
TRBV5-1	TRBJ2-6	ASSPGMARSGANVLT
TRBV5-5	TRBJ1-1	ASSLGGRGTEAF
TRBV19	TRBJ2-7	ASSATRTGDEQY
TRBV5-1	TRBJ1-5	ASRRDRASQPQH
TRBV5-5	TRBJ1-1	ASSLAGDSEAF
TRBV9	TRBJ2-7	ASSVAAAGEQY
TRBV6-1	TRBJ2-7	AILQSQGRDEQY
TRBV6-1	TRBJ1-4	ASSENPGGSEKLF
TRBV18	TRBJ1-2	ASSPGQGLANYGYT
TRBV5-8	TRBJ1-3	ASSARNTIY
TRBV27	TRBJ1-1	ASSLEGTGEAF
TRBV7-9	TRBJ2-2	ASSSRRADTGELF
TRBV7-3	TRBJ2-3	ASSLAASTDTQY
TRBV2	TRBJ1-1	ASGRSTLTEAF
TRBV25-1	TRBJ2-3	ASGKAGGITDTQY
TRBV5-6	TRBJ1-2	ASSFAGGLLANYGYT
TRBV6-1	TRBJ1-2	ASSAGQGADYGYT
TRBV2	TRBJ2-7	ASSHDQSPRNEQY
TRBV6-1	TRBJ1-1	ASSRHGNTEAF
TRBV6-4	TRBJ2-1	ASSEGSHNEQF
TRBV6-5	TRBJ1-2	ASSYSNEFLYGYT
TRBV19	TRBJ2-7	ASSPRGGRGGLPEQY
TRBV30	TRBJ2-7	AWSAGQGGKEQY
TRBV7-9	TRBJ2-1	ASSLALGQGMDNEQF
TRBV5-1	TRBJ1-4	ASSLAGGANEKLF
TRBV28	TRBJ1-4	ASTSGTGVNEKLF
TRBV7-9	TRBJ1-1	ASSLQATRAF
TRBV7-2	TRBJ1-3	ASSLAGAGVPSSGNTIY
TRBV5-6	TRBJ1-1	ASNREAGTEAF
TRBV9	TRBJ2-5	ASSGGLAGGETQY
TRBV15	TRBJ1-3	ATSRDRTLGNTIY
TRBV10-3	TRBJ2-6	AISEPQGSGANVLT
TRBV27	TRBJ2-1	ASSSQF
TRBV19	TRBJ2-2	ASTGNTGELF
TRBV6-6	TRBJ1-1	ASSQGTGTSEAF
TRBV6-5	TRBJ1-4	ASRRTGGEKLF
TRBV27	TRBJ1-4	ASSPKTGANEKLF
TRBV10-3	TRBJ2-7	ASSYGPEGEQY
TRBV19	TRBJ1-5	ASSGGQDQPQH
TRBV11-2	TRBJ2-6	ASSTSRSGANVLT
TRBV4-1	TRBJ1-3	ASSHNDRASSGNTIY